One and the same sample provided the 30 T cell receptor beta chains below, sequenced in a study of neurological immune-mediated disorders. TCRdb reprocessed the 5' RACE reads via MiXCR and lists one record per CDR3 protein. The table lists approximately 60,000 distinct CDR3 sequences, approximately 4.4% of them singletons. The material sequenced was PBMCs. These receptors were obtained from a man over 45 with multiple sclerosis.

CDR3: CASSPVGSDTQYF. DNA of the CDR3: TGTGCCAGCAGCCCCGTAGGGTCAGATACGCAGTATTTT. The chain has TRBV7-3 and TRBJ2-3, with D hard to call. The CDR3 runs to 13 residues. V was trimmed by 5 bases and J by 4 bases, leaving 10 bases between them. From germline, CDR1 is SGHTA and CDR2 FQGTGA.

This clonotype was seen at least ten times. V is TRBV20-1 and J is TRBJ2-7; 8 bases match TRBD1. Unmatched junction bases numbered 7, after V lost 1 base and J lost 2 bases. CDR3 length: 15 residues. Germline V gene sequence: CDR1 DFQATT, CDR2 SNEGSKA (reference sequence). The CDR3: CSARGETGVTYEQYF. The DNA of the CDR3 is TGCAGTGCTAGAGGGGAGACAGGGGTAACCTACGAGCAGTACTTC.

This clonotype was seen at least ten times. This chain uses TRBV25-1 with TRBJ2-7; tentative D call: TRBD2 (5 bases). The CDR3 is 13 amino acids. V lost 6 bases, J lost 1 base, and 10 bases lay in between. The germline gives CDR1 MGHDK, CDR2 SYGVNS. In DNA, the CDR3 is TGTGCCAGCAGAGAGGGTGGGTCCTACGAGCAGTACTTC. The encoded protein is CASREGGSYEQYF.

This clonotype has a count of ten or more. The chain has TRBV21-1 and TRBJ1-5; TRBD1 is taken as the D call from the table, unchecked against the DNA. TRBV21-1 is a pseudogene locus. The CDR3 spans 17 residues. The CDR3 protein is CASSKGLRTKSYQPQHF. The CDR3 DNA reads TGTGCCAGCAGCAAGGGCCTAAGGACAAAATCTTATCAGCCCCAGCATTTT.

This clonotype was seen only a few times. J is TRBJ2-1 and V is TRBV20-1; maybe TRBD2 (5 bases). V was trimmed by 6 bases and J by 8 bases, leaving 32 bases between them. Germline CDR1 reads DFQATT; CDR2 reads SNEGSKA (reference sequence). CDR3 length: 18 residues. The CDR3 DNA sequence: TGCAGTGCGTACCCCGGGAAGGACCTAACCTCCTACAGCGATGAGCAGTTCTTC. Amino acid sequence: CSAYPGKDLTSYSDEQFF.

This clonotype has at least ten counts. The V call is TRBV28, the J call TRBJ2-5; D not certain. The CDR3 is made up of 14 amino acids. Germline assignment: CDR1 MDHEN and CDR2 SYDVKM. Trimming shortened V by 2 bases and J by 2 bases, and 9 bases separated the two germline ends. DNA for the CDR3: TGTGCCAGCAGTTTAGCACAGCTACAAGAGACCCAGTACTTC. Its protein product is CASSLAQLQETQYF.

This clonotype was observed at least ten times. This sequence joins TRBV20-1 and TRBJ2-2, with 15 bases that match TRBD2. The CDR3 spans 15 residues. CDR1 DFQATT and CDR2 SNEGSKA come from the germline V gene (reference sequence). The trim removed 6 bases at V and 5 bases at J, leaving 4 bases unmatched. DNA for the CDR3: TGCAGTGCCAGGACTAGCGGGAGGGGAACCGGGGAGCTGTTTTTT. Protein sequence: CSARTSGRGTGELFF.

This clonotype was recorded at least ten times. The chain is built from TRBV9 and TRBJ2-2; no clear D. CDR3 length: 13 residues. Germline assignment: CDR1 SGDLS and CDR2 YYNGEE. Trimming stripped 1 base from V and 4 bases from J, with 5 bases between. In DNA, the CDR3 is TGTGCCAGCAGCGTATGGGGCACCGGGGAGCTGTTTTTT. It translates to CASSVWGTGELFF.

This clonotype was detected many times. The V call is TRBV20-1, the J call TRBJ2-7; 7 bases align to TRBD1. Germline V lookup: CDR1 DFQATT, CDR2 SNEGSKA (reference sequence). The CDR3 extends over 13 amino acids. J was trimmed by 3 bases and V by 6 bases; bases with no gene match: 8. CDR3: CSAQADRLYEQYF. The CDR3 bases are TGCAGTGCCCAGGCGGACAGGCTCTACGAGCAGTACTTC.

This clonotype has at least ten counts. The chain has TRBV3-1 and TRBJ2-5; 10 bases are a match to TRBD1. The CDR3 extends over 19 amino acids. The germline V gene encodes CDR1 LGHDT and CDR2 YNNKEL (reference sequence). Trimming at V came to 0 bases and at J to 5 bases, leaving 15 bases not matched to a gene. The CDR3 DNA follows: TGTGCCAGCAGCCAAGATCTGGAGACAGGGGGCGCCGGGCACGAGACCCAGTACTTC. Amino acid sequence: CASSQDLETGGAGHETQYF.

This clonotype appeared many times. The genes are TRBV7-2 and TRBJ2-7; weak D call: TRBD2 (6 bases). This CDR3 is built from 13 residues. V lost 3 bases and J lost 8, with 14 bases in between. Per germline, CDR1 SGHTA and CDR2 FQGNSA. Written as DNA, the CDR3 is TGTGCCAGCAGCTTCTCGTCTAGCGAGCAGCAGTACTTC. This sequence encodes CASSFSSSEQQYF.

This clonotype was observed at least ten times. The J gene is TRBJ1-5, the V gene TRBV5-1; D is uncertain. Germline CDR1 reads SGHRS; CDR2 reads YFSETQ. The CDR3 length is 13 residues. Trimming removed 0 bases from V and 3 bases from J, with 4 bases in between. CDR3 coding DNA: TGCGCCAGCAGCTTGGGGGTCAATCAGCCCCAGCATTTT. This sequence encodes CASSLGVNQPQHF.

At least ten counts were recorded for this clonotype. In nucleotides, the CDR3 is TGTGCCACCGCCCTCGGGTCCCACTATGGCTACACCTTC. Translating it yields CATALGSHYGYTF. The J gene is TRBJ1-2, the V gene TRBV27; D call uncertain. From germline, CDR1 is MNHEY and CDR2 SMNVEV (reference sequence). V was trimmed by 10 bases and J by 3 bases, leaving 15 bases between them. This CDR3 spans 13 amino acids.

This sequence joins TRBV19 and TRBJ2-2; TRBD1 matches 7 bases. CDR3 length: 14 amino acids. Germline V gives CDR1 LNHDA, CDR2 SQIVND (reference sequence). The V gene end was trimmed by 8 bases and the J gene end by 5 bases; junction bases not matched to a gene: 8. The CDR3 sequence is CASRDSLTTGELFF. For the CDR3, the DNA is TGTGCCAGTCGGGACAGCCTTACGACCGGGGAGCTGTTTTTT.

The chain recombines TRBV11-3 with TRBJ1-1; D not resolved. The germline gives CDR1 SGHNT, CDR2 YENEEA. V was pared by 0 bases and J by 7 bases, with 6 bases between. The CDR3 loop spans 12 amino acids. The CDR3 DNA sequence: TGTGCCAGCAGCTTAGATAAAGTTGAAGCTTTCTTT. It is translated as CASSLDKVEAFF.

The sample holds many counts of this clonotype. This sequence joins TRBV20-1 and TRBJ2-6; 7 nucleotides align to TRBD1. The CDR3 is made up of 15 amino acids. V was clipped by 6 bases and J by 0 bases; unmatched bases: 5. Germline lookup yields CDR1 DFQATT and CDR2 SNEGSKA (reference sequence). DNA of the CDR3: TGCAGTGCGCTACAGGGGAGCTCTGGGGCCAACGTCCTGACTTTC. Its translation is CSALQGSSGANVLTF.

This clonotype was counted between two and nine times. This may stem from a read error, because a much larger clone lies one nucleotide away. This chain connects TRBV11-3 to TRBJ2-1; D is perhaps TRBD2 (6 bases). The CDR3 spans 15 residues. CDR1 and CDR2 from the germline V gene are SGHNT and YENEEA. As DNA, the CDR3 is TGTGTCAGCAGCTTAGATCCAGCGGGCTACAATGAGCAGTTCTTC. Amino acids: CVSSLDPAGYNEQFF. Full variable domain (remainder filled in from reference TRBV11-3 and TRBJ2-1): EAGVVQSPRYKIIEKKQPVAFWCNPISGHNTLYWYLQNLGQGPELLIRYENEEAVDDSQLPKDRFSAERLKGVDSTLKIQPAELGDSAVYLCVSSLDPAGYNEQFFGPGTRLTVL.

This clonotype was seen repeatedly, ten times or more. The gene calls are TRBV5-1 and TRBJ2-3; maybe TRBD2 (6 bases). The CDR3 spans 14 residues. V was cut by 4 bases and J by 8 bases, with 17 bases left in between. Germline loops: CDR1 SGHRS, CDR2 YFSETQ. DNA for the CDR3: TGCGCCAGCAGCGCGGTCGGGGGAACGGGTACGCAGTATTTT. Residues: CASSAVGGTGTQYF.

This clonotype was picked up many times. The gene calls are TRBV29-1 and TRBJ1-1; tentative D call: TRBD1 (5 bases). V was pared by 6 bases and J by 1 base, with 12 bases between. Germline V lookup: CDR1 SQVTM, CDR2 ANQGSEA. This CDR3 contains 13 residues. The CDR3 loop reads CSVSGRSNTEAFF. CDR3 coding DNA: TGCAGCGTGTCGGGACGGTCGAACACTGAAGCTTTCTTT.

This clonotype was recorded many times. The J gene is TRBJ2-3, the V gene TRBV7-6; TRBD1 might be the D (6 bases). The CDR3 loop spans 15 amino acids. CDR1 and CDR2 (germline): SGHVS, FNYEAQ. V lost 0 bases and J lost 2, with 9 bases in between. The CDR3 sequence: CASSLARTDTDTQYF. DNA of the CDR3: TGTGCCAGCAGCTTAGCTCGGACAGACACAGATACGCAGTATTTT.

This clonotype came up a few times. The chain recombines TRBV6-6 with TRBJ2-3, with 9 positions matching TRBD2. Germline CDR1 and CDR2: MNHNY and SVGAGI (reference sequence). The CDR3 consists of 15 residues. Trimming at V came to 3 bases and at J to 2 bases, leaving 3 bases not matched to a gene. CDR3 protein: CASSYGTSTTDTQYF. The DNA of the CDR3 is TGTGCCAGCAGTTATGGGACTAGCACCACAGATACGCAGTATTTT.

At least ten counts were recorded for this clonotype. This rearrangement joins TRBV28 to TRBJ1-2; 7 positions agree with TRBD1. CDR3 length: 14 residues. Germline V gives CDR1 MDHEN, CDR2 SYDVKM. Trimming took 3 bases from V and 3 from J; bases not matched to a gene: 4. CDR3 sequence: CASSFGGTDYGYTF. Written as DNA, the CDR3 is TGTGCCAGCAGTTTCGGCGGGACAGACTATGGCTACACCTTC.

This clonotype was detected ten times or more. The chain joins TRBV7-3 to TRBJ2-2; 15 bases match TRBD2. Germline V CDR1 and CDR2: SGHTA, FQGTGA. The CDR3 extends over 16 amino acids. J was trimmed by 5 bases and V by 5 bases; bases with no gene match: 3. CDR3 sequence reads: CASSLGLAGGTGELFF. The CDR3 DNA is TGTGCCAGCAGCCTAGGACTAGCGGGAGGGACCGGGGAGCTGTTTTTT.

This clonotype was counted at least ten times. This chain links TRBV20-1 with TRBJ2-7, with 8 bases lining up with TRBD2. V lost 4 bases to trimming and J lost 7 bases; unmatched junction nucleotides: 9. The CDR3 has 13 amino acids. Germline assignment: CDR1 DFQATT and CDR2 SNEGSKA (reference sequence). CDR3 sequence (DNA): TGCAGTGCTAAGAGCGGGAGCCTCTATGAGCAGTACTTC. It is translated as CSAKSGSLYEQYF.

For this clonotype: The missing conserved phenylalanine or tryptophan at the end of this CDR3 makes a read error likely. The genes are TRBV5-1 and TRBJ2-7; D gene ambiguous. CDR1 is SGHRS and CDR2 is YFSETQ in the germline V gene. V lost 7 bases and J lost 3, with 8 bases in between. This CDR3 region has 11 residues. CDR3 protein: CASAQFYEQYN. The DNA of the CDR3 is TGCGCCAGCGCGCAGTTCTACGAGCAGTACAAC.

This clonotype occurred many times. The rearrangement uses TRBV3-1 and TRBJ2-7, with 11 nucleotides matching TRBD2. Trimming removed 5 bases from V and 4 bases from J; junction bases left unmatched: 7. The V gene's germline CDR1 is LGHDT and CDR2 YNNKEL (reference sequence). The CDR3 covers 15 residues. CDR3 residues: CASSSGLAGGYEQYF. Here the CDR3 DNA reads TGTGCCAGCAGCTCGGGGCTAGCGGGAGGATACGAGCAGTACTTC.

There are many counts of this clonotype. The chain is built from TRBV5-1 and TRBJ2-7, with unresolved D. The CDR3 consists of 15 residues. Trimming stripped 0 bases from V and 0 bases from J, with 10 bases between. CDR1 and CDR2 from the germline V gene are SGHRS and YFSETQ. The CDR3 sequence is CASSLDWDDSYEQYF. CDR3 nucleotide sequence: TGCGCCAGCAGCTTGGACTGGGATGACTCCTACGAGCAGTACTTC.

The chain recombines TRBV6-6 with TRBJ2-7; 8 bases line up with TRBD1. The CDR3 length is 13 residues. The V segment lost 7 bases and the J segment 5 bases; nucleotides outside the gene matches: 7. CDR1 MNHNY and CDR2 SVGAGI come from the germline V gene (reference sequence). The DNA of the CDR3 is TGTGCCAGCACCCCCCGGACAGGGCACGAGCAGTACTTC. Encoded protein: CASTPRTGHEQYF.

This clonotype was seen many times. The chain employs TRBV10-3 and TRBJ2-1; TRBD2 is a possible D gene (5 bases). The CDR3 has 17 residues. Trimming removed 6 bases from V and 1 base from J, with 19 bases in between. CDR1 is ENHRY and CDR2 is SYGVKD in the germline V gene. Here the CDR3 reads CAIRGSVGSWSYNEQFF. The CDR3, as DNA: TGTGCCATCAGGGGCTCGGTAGGGAGTTGGTCCTACAATGAGCAGTTCTTC.

This clonotype was recorded many times. The chain recombines TRBV7-9 with TRBJ2-2; D gene unclear. CDR1 is SEHNR, CDR2 FQNEAQ, per germline (reference sequence). The V end lost 5 bases, the J end lost 3 bases, and 13 bases lay between the germline ends. CDR3 length: 15 amino acids. DNA of the CDR3: TGTGCCAGCAGCCTCTCGGTCGCTGACACCGGGGAGCTGTTTTTT. Encoded protein: CASSLSVADTGELFF.